The clone carrying this T cell receptor (beta chain) was recorded a few times. Its antigen is still unknown. Primers included in the PCR were 60 Vbeta and 13 Jbeta primers. Assay: immunoSEQ multiplex PCR; the TCRdb copy retains only in-frame clones and omits some. Among around 200,000 clones, over 80% were seen once, and the ten largest hold roughly 10%. These data are taken from a study of cytomegalovirus exposure and HLA in healthy donors. Notes on the study in general: The study put 150 to 200 TCR beta chains on its list as cytomegalovirus-associated. Cytomegalovirus status was reportedly diagnosed by the classifier with high sensitivity and specificity. Researchers had no immune exposure information except CMV serostatus available.

Unmatched junction bases numbered 4, after V lost 4 bases and J lost 3 bases. This CDR3 is 15 amino acids long. Germline V gives CDR1 MNHEY, CDR2 SVGAGI. The TCR originated in a woman in her forties or fifties in good health and CMV-seropositive. This sequence joins TRBV6-5 and TRBJ2-3, with TRBD1 matching 10 bases. Sequencing was done on a sample of PBMCs. The DNA for the CDR3 is TGTGCCAGCAGTTCAGGACAGGGGGTGACAGATACGCAGTATTTT. Its protein product is CASSSGQGVTDTQYF.